The T cell receptor beta chain described here comes from a study of T cell repertoires in cytomegalovirus infection. Study-level results: Within the response measured ex vivo, HLA-C-restricted CMV-specific TCR beta clonotypes were dominant. Cumulative public TCR beta family frequency identified CMV carriers with the relevant HLA.

MiXCR was run by TCRdb on the reads, yielding one entry per CDR3 protein. Of 200,000 to 300,000 distinct CDR3 sequences listed, roughly 15% are singletons. Points on this clonotype: Its matching antigen is unknown.

CDR1 DFQATT and CDR2 SNEGSKA come from the germline V gene (reference sequence). V lost 0 bases, J lost 0 bases, and 11 bases lay in between. The CDR3 consists of 16 residues. The gene calls are TRBV20-1 and TRBJ1-4; D is unclear. Sequenced sample: PBMCs. The receptor was isolated from a human donor in good health (CMV status not recorded). Some clones in this sample may be carry-over from other donors' samples. CDR3 protein: CSARDPPQPTNEKLFF. DNA of the CDR3: TGCAGTGCTAGAGATCCGCCCCAGCCAACTAATGAAAAACTGTTTTTT.